What follows are 13 T cell receptor beta chains derived from one specimen sequenced in a study of CD8+ T cells in alopecia areata. Stated treatment: oral pan-JAK inhibitor, 5-10 mg twice daily. RNA was isolated and reverse transcribed to cDNA, the sequencing template. The data were produced by immunoSEQ multiplex PCR, yet TCRdb's version contains in-frame clones alone and is incomplete. Of 200,000 or so clones listed, around two fifths are singletons. Source: CD4+ T cells sorted from blood, taken at roughly week 38, from a patient treated with tofacitinib. Receptors originate from a human donor with alopecia areata.

The CDR3 region has the DNA TGTGCCAGCAGTGAGGTCAGCGACAGGGTATTTGGCTACACCTTC. Its translation is CASSEVSDRVFGYTF. J is TRBJ1-2 and V is TRBV6-1; 7 nucleotides line up with TRBD1. The CDR3 has 15 residues. The germline V gene encodes CDR1 MNHNS and CDR2 SASEGT. Germline trimming cut 3 bases from V and 7 bases from J; bases unmatched to any gene: 11.

This clone was seen only a few times. The gene calls are TRBV2 and TRBJ2-5, with a possible D match to TRBD2 (6 bases). The CDR3 is 13 residues long. With 10 bases removed from V and 2 bases from J, the gap between germline ends came to 14 bases. CDR1 is SNHLY and CDR2 is FYNNEI in the germline V gene. The CDR3 sequence: CANQPREQETQYF. In DNA, the CDR3 is TGTGCCAACCAGCCGCGGGAACAAGAGACCCAGTACTTC.

This clone was observed many times. The chain recombines TRBV19 with TRBJ2-6; D remains unclear. Germline CDR1 and CDR2: LNHDA and SQIVND (reference sequence). V lost 2 bases and J 3 bases, leaving 5 bases between the germline ends. CDR3 length: 14 residues. CDR3 nucleotide sequence: TGTGCCAGTAGTATAAGGAATGGGGCCAACGTCCTGACTTTC. This translates into CASSIRNGANVLTF.

This clone came up a few times. The chain is built from TRBV29-1 and TRBJ1-4, with 9 bases matching TRBD1. This CDR3 contains 13 residues. V shed 6 bases, J shed 4 bases, and the junction held 3 bases outside the gene matches. Germline CDR1 is SQVTM and CDR2 is ANQGSEA. The CDR3 DNA follows: TGCAGCGTGGAGGGACAGGGTAATGAAAAACTGTTTTTT. Translating gives CSVEGQGNEKLFF.

The chain has TRBV29-1 and TRBJ2-3; TRBD2 agrees at 11 bases. Trimming removed 6 bases from V and 6 bases from J; junction bases left unmatched: 8. The CDR3 has 14 amino acids. Germline CDR1 is SQVTM and CDR2 is ANQGSEA. The CDR3 spells CSVSTSGKGDTQYF. In nucleotides, the CDR3 is TGCAGCGTCTCGACTAGCGGGAAGGGGGATACGCAGTATTTT.

This chain uses TRBV6-1 with TRBJ1-2; 9 nucleotides align to TRBD1. This CDR3 has 14 residues. Germline V lookup: CDR1 MNHNS, CDR2 SASEGT. Unmatched junction bases numbered 9, after V lost 6 bases and J lost 7 bases. The CDR3 nucleotides are TGTGCCAGCAGAATAAGGACAGGGGTCTCTGGCTACACCTTC. Translation gives CASRIRTGVSGYTF.

The V gene is TRBV5-1, the J gene TRBJ2-1; D possibly uses TRBD1 or TRBD2 (5 bases each). The V gene's germline CDR1 is SGHRS and CDR2 YFSETQ. The V gene lost 3 bases and the J gene lost 7 bases, with 20 bases spanning the gap. The CDR3 sequence is 16 residues long. The CDR3 DNA sequence: TGCGCCAGCAGCTCCTCTGGGGGTGTGAGCTTGAATGAGCAGTTCTTC. This translates into CASSSSGGVSLNEQFF.

This clone was seen more than once but under ten times. V is TRBV2 and J is TRBJ2-5, with D unclear. The CDR3 is 12 residues long. In germline, CDR1 is SNHLY, CDR2 FYNNEI. Trimming removed 7 bases from V and 5 bases from J, with 11 bases in between. CDR3 coding DNA: TGTGCCAGCATCCAAGCCGGCGAGACCCAGTACTTC. Its translation: CASIQAGETQYF.

The chain uses TRBV28 and TRBJ2-7; D unresolved. The CDR3 is 15 residues long. From germline, CDR1 is MDHEN and CDR2 SYDVKM. Deletions cut 2 bases from V and 1 base from J, with 12 bases between. CDR3 bases: TGTGCCAGCAGTTTAACGCCAAGGCTTTCCTACGAGCAGTACTTC. This translates into CASSLTPRLSYEQYF.

The chain uses TRBV29-1 and TRBJ2-3, with 10 nucleotides matching TRBD1. In germline, CDR1 is SQVTM, CDR2 ANQGSEA. The CDR3 extends over 15 amino acids. Unmatched junction bases numbered 12, after V lost 6 bases and J lost 6 bases. Here the CDR3 DNA reads TGCAGCGTACGCCGTCGGACAGGGGGTATCGATACGCAGTATTTT. It codes for CSVRRRTGGIDTQYF.

Turning to this clone: Other DNA sequences within the sample encode an identical CDR3. In DNA form, the CDR3 reads TGCGCCAGCAGCTTGGAGGGGGGCAATCAGCCCCAGCATTTT. The encoded protein is CASSLEGGNQPQHF. This sequence joins TRBV5-1 and TRBJ1-5; possibly TRBD1 for D (6 bases). This CDR3 spans 14 amino acids. Germline values: CDR1 SGHRS, CDR2 YFSETQ. V lost 0 bases to trimming and J lost 2 bases, with 6 bases between them.

The rearrangement links TRBV6-6 to TRBJ2-7; TRBD1 might be the D (6 bases). Germline-derived CDR1 and CDR2 are MNHNY and SVGAGI (reference sequence). This CDR3 comprises 15 residues. Trimming took off 2 bases at V and 2 bases at J, with 13 bases between the two ends. Here the CDR3 reads CASSYPVGATYEQYF. In DNA, the CDR3 is TGTGCCAGCAGTTACCCTGTGGGGGCGACCTACGAGCAGTACTTC.

The V call is TRBV5-6, the J call TRBJ2-3; 8 positions match TRBD2. CDR3 length: 15 amino acids. Losses at the gene ends were 1 base for V and 2 bases for J; bases not matched to a gene: 3. Per the germline V gene, CDR1 is SGHDT and CDR2 is YYEEEE. For the CDR3, the DNA is TGTGCCAGCAGCTTGCCTAGCGGGTTCACAGATACGCAGTATTTT. This gives the protein CASSLPSGFTDTQYF.